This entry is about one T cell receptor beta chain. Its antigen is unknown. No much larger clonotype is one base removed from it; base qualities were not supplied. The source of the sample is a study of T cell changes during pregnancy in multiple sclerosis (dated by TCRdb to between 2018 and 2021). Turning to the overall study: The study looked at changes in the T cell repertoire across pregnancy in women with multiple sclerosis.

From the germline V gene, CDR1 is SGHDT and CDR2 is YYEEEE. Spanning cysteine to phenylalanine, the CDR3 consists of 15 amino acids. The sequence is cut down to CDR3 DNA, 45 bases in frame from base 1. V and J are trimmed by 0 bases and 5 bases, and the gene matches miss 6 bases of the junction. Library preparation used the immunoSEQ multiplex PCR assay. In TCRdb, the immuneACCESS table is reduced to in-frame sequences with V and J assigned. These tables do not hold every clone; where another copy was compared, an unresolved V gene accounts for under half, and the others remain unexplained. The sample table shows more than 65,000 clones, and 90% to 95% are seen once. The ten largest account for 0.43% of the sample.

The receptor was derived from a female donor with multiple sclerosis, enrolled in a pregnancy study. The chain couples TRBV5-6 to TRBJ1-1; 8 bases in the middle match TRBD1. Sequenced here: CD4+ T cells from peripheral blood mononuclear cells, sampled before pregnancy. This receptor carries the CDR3 CASSLVNRGNTEAFF. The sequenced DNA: TGTGCCAGCAGCTTGGTGAACAGGGGGAATACTGAAGCTTTCTTT.